The clone carrying this T cell receptor (beta chain) was found a few times. Its cognate antigen is unknown. TCRdb used MiXCR to reprocess the reads, holding one entry per CDR3 protein. Of more than 250,000 distinct CDR3 sequences detected, around 25% appear once; the ten largest clones hold roughly 14%. Germline CDR1 and CDR2: ENHRY and SYGVKD. The CDR3 is made up of 13 amino acids. V was pared by 10 bases and J by 5 bases, with 15 bases between. This entry comes from a study of T cell repertoires in cytomegalovirus infection. Overall study context: Both recently identified HLA-C-restricted and well-studied HLA-B-restricted CMV epitopes were used in the study. Signatures in public TCR beta sequences pointed to both CMV infection and matching HLA type.

Study results and limitations: Identification of carriers of CMV plus the relevant HLA was performed using cumulative public TCR beta family frequency. HLA-C-restricted CMV clonotypes gave the most frequent clonotype in two of eight donors.

The sample in question was cultured PBMCs, obtained from culture after CMV antigen stimulation. This TCR came from a human donor in good health (CMV status not recorded). Some clones in this sample may be carry-over from other donors' samples. The V and J genes are TRBV10-3 and TRBJ1-5; TRBD1 is a possible D gene (5 bases). The chain's CDR3 is CATQGRVDQPQHF. CDR3 nucleotide sequence: TGTGCCACCCAGGGTCGGGTCGATCAGCCCCAGCATTTT.